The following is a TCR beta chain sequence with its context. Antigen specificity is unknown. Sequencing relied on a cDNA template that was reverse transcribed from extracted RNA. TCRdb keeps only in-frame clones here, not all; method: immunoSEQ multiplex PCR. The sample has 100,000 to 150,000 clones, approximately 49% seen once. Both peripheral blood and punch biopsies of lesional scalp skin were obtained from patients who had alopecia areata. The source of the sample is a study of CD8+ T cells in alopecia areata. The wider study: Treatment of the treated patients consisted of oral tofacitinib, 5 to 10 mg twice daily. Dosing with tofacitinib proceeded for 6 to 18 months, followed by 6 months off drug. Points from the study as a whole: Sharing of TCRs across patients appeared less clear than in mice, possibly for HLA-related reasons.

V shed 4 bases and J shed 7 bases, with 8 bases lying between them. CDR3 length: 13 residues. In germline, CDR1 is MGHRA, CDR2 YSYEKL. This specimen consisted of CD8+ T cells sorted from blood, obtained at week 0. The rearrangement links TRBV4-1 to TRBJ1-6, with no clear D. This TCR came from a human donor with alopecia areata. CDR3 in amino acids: CASSLGNNSPLHF. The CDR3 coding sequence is TGCGCCAGCAGCCTTGGAAACAATTCACCCCTCCACTTT.